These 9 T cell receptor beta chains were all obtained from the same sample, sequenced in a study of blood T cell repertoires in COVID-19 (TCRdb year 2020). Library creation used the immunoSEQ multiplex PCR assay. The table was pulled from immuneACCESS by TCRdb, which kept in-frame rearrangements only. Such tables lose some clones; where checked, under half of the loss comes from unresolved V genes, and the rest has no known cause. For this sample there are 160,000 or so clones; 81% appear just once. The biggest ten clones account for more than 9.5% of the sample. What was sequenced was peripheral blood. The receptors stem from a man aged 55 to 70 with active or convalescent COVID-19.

CDR3 sequence: CSATSGSADTQYF. The DNA of the CDR3 is TGCAGCGCGACTAGCGGGAGTGCTGATACGCAGTATTTT. The genes are TRBV29-1 and TRBJ2-3; 12 nucleotides match TRBD2. Looked up from germline, CDR1 is SQVTM and CDR2 is ANQGSEA. V lost 7 bases and J lost 6; bases outside the gene matches: 5. The CDR3 is made up of 13 amino acids.

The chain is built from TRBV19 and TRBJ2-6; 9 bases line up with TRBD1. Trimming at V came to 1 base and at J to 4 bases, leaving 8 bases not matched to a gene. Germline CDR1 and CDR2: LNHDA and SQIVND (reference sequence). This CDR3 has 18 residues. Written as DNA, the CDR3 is TGTGCCAGTAGTATAGGGGGGACAGGGCGATCCGGGGCCAACGTCCTGACTTTC. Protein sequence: CASSIGGTGRSGANVLTF.

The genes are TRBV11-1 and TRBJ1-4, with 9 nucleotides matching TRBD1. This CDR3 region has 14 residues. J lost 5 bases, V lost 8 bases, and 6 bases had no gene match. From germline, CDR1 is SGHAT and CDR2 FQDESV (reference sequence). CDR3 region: CASLWDRVNEKLFF. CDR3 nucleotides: TGTGCCAGCCTTTGGGACAGGGTCAATGAAAAACTGTTTTTT.

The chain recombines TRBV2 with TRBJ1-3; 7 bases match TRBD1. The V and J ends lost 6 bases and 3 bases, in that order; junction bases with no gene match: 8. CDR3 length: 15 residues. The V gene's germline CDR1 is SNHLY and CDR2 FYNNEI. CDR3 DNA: TGTGCCAGCAGCCGTCGACAGGGAAGTGGAAACACCATATATTTT. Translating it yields CASSRRQGSGNTIYF.

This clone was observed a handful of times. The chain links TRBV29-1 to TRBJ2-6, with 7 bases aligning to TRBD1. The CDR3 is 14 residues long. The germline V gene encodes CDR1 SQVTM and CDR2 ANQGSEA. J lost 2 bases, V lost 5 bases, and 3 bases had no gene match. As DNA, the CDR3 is TGCAGCGTTCAGACAGGGACTGGGGCCAACGTCCTGACTTTC. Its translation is CSVQTGTGANVLTF.

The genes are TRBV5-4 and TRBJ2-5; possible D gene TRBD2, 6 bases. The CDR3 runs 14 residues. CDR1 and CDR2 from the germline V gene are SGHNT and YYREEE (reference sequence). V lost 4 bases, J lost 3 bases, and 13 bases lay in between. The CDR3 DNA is TGTGCCAGCAGCCGCGGGGTTTCGGAAGAGACCCAGTACTTC. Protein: CASSRGVSEETQYF.

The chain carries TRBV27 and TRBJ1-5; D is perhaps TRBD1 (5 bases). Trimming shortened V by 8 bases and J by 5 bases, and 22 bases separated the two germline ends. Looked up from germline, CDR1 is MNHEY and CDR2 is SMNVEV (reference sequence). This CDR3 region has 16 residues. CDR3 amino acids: CASSPTEWGAHQPQHF. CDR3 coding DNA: TGTGCCAGCTCCCCGACAGAATGGGGTGCTCATCAGCCCCAGCATTTT.

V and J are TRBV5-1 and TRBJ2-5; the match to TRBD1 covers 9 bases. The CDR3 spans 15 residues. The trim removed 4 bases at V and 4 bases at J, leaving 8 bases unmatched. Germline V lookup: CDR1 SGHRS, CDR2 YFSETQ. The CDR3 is CASSLGTGTGETQYF. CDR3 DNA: TGCGCCAGCAGCCTGGGGACAGGGACGGGAGAGACCCAGTACTTC.

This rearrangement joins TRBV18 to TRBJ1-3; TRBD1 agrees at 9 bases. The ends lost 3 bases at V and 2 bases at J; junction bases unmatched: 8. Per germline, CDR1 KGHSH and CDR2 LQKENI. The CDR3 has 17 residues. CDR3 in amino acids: CASSPGTGTVAGNTIYF. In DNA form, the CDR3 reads TGTGCCAGCTCACCTGGGACAGGGACGGTCGCTGGAAACACCATATATTTT.